This is a list of T cell receptor beta chains from one sample in a study of blood T cell repertoires in COVID-19. The assay was immunoSEQ multiplex PCR, and TCRdb's table has in-frame clones only and misses some. The table records around 200,000 clones, around 83% of them present only once. The sequenced sample consisted of peripheral blood. The source of these receptors is a woman of 80 years or more with acute or convalescent COVID-19. Both conserved end residues are part of each CDR3. Fields, in order: V gene, J gene, D gene, clone size, CDR3 DNA, CDR3 protein. A D gene is named only where the DNA matches it firmly. Part of the rows lack a size; the others show once, few, many or a class for expanded clones.

>TRBV10-2|TRBJ2-7|.|.
TGCGCCAGCAGCAGGGGGACTAGTGGTTACGAGCAGTACTTC
CASSRGTSGYEQYF
>TRBV7-9|TRBJ1-6|TRBD1|.
TGTGCCAGCGGGGACAGGGTCGGTTCACCCCTCCACTTT
CASGDRVGSPLHF
>TRBV28|TRBJ1-2|.|.
TGTGCCAGCAGTTTATCGCCAGGGGATATAGCCTTC
CASSLSPGDIAF
>TRBV3-1/TRBV3-2|TRBJ2-7|.|.
TGTGCCAGCAGCCAGGGGCAACCGTTCTCCTACGAGCAGTACTTC
CASSQGQPFSYEQYF
>TRBV4-3|TRBJ2-1|TRBD2|.
TGCGCCAGCAGCCAAGAGGTGGCTAGCGGGACCTCTGAGCAGTTCTTC
CASSQEVASGTSEQFF
>TRBV6-5|TRBJ2-1|.|.
TGTGCCAGCAGTTACGGGAGTGCTTCCTACAATGAGCAGTTCTTC
CASSYGSASYNEQFF
>TRBV4-3|TRBJ2-1|.|.
TGCGCCAGCAGCCAAGTGAGGGGAGCCGGGGGCAATGAGCAGTTCTTC
CASSQVRGAGGNEQFF
>TRBV27|TRBJ2-5|.|.
TGTGCCAGCAGTTTATGGCAGGGACAAGAGACCCAGTACTTC
CASSLWQGQETQYF
>TRBV7-2|TRBJ2-5|TRBD2|few
TGTGCCAGCAGCCCGCCCTCCGTGGGAGGGCAGACCCAGTACTTC
CASSPPSVGGQTQYF
>TRBV18|TRBJ1-4|TRBD1|few
TGTGCCAGCTCACCACCGACAGGGCCAATCAATGAAAAACTGTTTTTT
CASSPPTGPINEKLFF
>TRBV25-1|TRBJ2-5|TRBD2|.
TGTGCCAGCAGCGCCCCGGGAGGAACGAAGACCCAGTACTTC
CASSAPGGTKTQYF
>TRBV10-3|TRBJ1-1|TRBD1|.
TGTGCCATCAGTGAGTCCACAGGGGTAGGGAACACTGAAGCTTTCTTT
CAISESTGVGNTEAFF
>TRBV5-5|TRBJ2-6|.|.
TGTGCCAGCAGCCTGGACGGTTACTCTGGGGCCAACGTCCTGACTTTC
CASSLDGYSGANVLTF
>TRBV7-2|TRBJ2-1|.|once
TGTGCCAGCAGCGAGCGGGCAGGCTATTACAATGAGCAGTTCTTC
CASSERAGYYNEQFF
>TRBV5-4|TRBJ2-2|TRBD1|few
TGTGCCAGCAGCCGTTCCCGGGACAGGGAAGCCGGGGAGCTGTTTTTT
CASSRSRDREAGELFF
>TRBV28|TRBJ2-7|.|.
TGTGCCAGCACCGTAGGCGGCAGTAGCTCCTACGAGCAGTACTTC
CASTVGGSSSYEQYF
>TRBV15|TRBJ2-1|TRBD2|.
TGTGCCACCAGCAGAGATCTATACCGGACTAGCGGGAGGGATAACAATGAGCAGTTCTTC
CATSRDLYRTSGRDNNEQFF
>TRBV7-2|TRBJ1-1|TRBD1|.
TGTGCCAGCAGCCGGGACAGGGCTTCCACTGAAGCTTTCTTT
CASSRDRASTEAFF